The rows below give T cell receptor beta chains drawn from one sample of a study of post-analysis software for immune sequencing data. TCRdb fed the PCR reads into MiXCR, producing one record per CDR3 protein. The sample holds around 500,000 distinct CDR3 sequences, around a third seen once. Material for sequencing was blood. These receptors all come from a girl under 18 with multiple sclerosis. Both conserved end residues are part of each CDR3. The D gene is left open where the match is weak. Clone size, where shown, is once, few, many, or a class for clones that have expanded.

d_call	v_call	clone_size	j_call	cdr3_aa	cdr3_nt
-	TRBV21-1	-	TRBJ2-1	CASSIYSGGTYNEQFF	TGTGCCAGCAGCATATATAGCGGGGGCACTTACAATGAGCAGTTCTTC
TRBD1	TRBV7-8	-	TRBJ1-2	CASSLPRYRQGFYGYTF	TGTGCCAGCAGCTTGCCGAGATACAGACAGGGCTTCTATGGCTACACCTTC
-	TRBV5-1	-	TRBJ2-5	CASSLYQGSKETQYF	TGCGCCAGCAGCCTTTACCAGGGGTCCAAAGAGACCCAGTACTTC
TRBD1	TRBV5-1	few	TRBJ1-1	CASSPGTGEAFF	TGCGCCAGCAGCCCGGGGACAGGGGAAGCTTTCTTT
TRBD1	TRBV11-2	-	TRBJ1-6	CASSTTRDRGSPRHF	TGTGCCAGCAGTACCACCCGGGACAGGGGATCACCCCGCCACTTT
-	TRBV27	-	TRBJ2-7	CASSLFSRGTGGEQYF	TGTGCCAGCAGTTTGTTCTCCAGGGGGACCGGGGGGGAGCAGTACTTC
-	TRBV5-1	-	TRBJ2-5	CASSSSGGGPKETQYF	TGCGCCAGCAGCTCCTCCGGTGGAGGGCCGAAAGAGACCCAGTACTTC
-	TRBV20-1	few	TRBJ1-1	CNLRGGAMNTEAFF	TGCAACCTACGAGGAGGGGCAATGAACACTGAAGCTTTCTTT
TRBD1	TRBV6-1	-	TRBJ2-1	CASSVDRAYNEQFF	TGTGCCAGCAGCGTTGACAGGGCCTACAATGAGCAGTTCTTC
TRBD1	TRBV5-1	few	TRBJ2-7	CASPIRGTAVGEQYF	TGCGCCAGCCCCATTCGTGGGACAGCCGTCGGCGAGCAGTACTTC
-	TRBV12-3/TRBV12-4	few	TRBJ1-2	CASSFPGEVTF	TGTGCCAGCAGTTTTCCCGGGGAGGTCACCTTC
-	TRBV7-8	few	TRBJ2-3	CASSLVGWGTDTQYF	TGTGCCAGCAGCTTAGTGGGTTGGGGCACAGATACGCAGTATTTT
TRBD2	TRBV2	few	TRBJ2-5	CASRTSEETQYF	TGTGCCAGCAGGACTAGCGAAGAGACCCAGTACTTC
-	TRBV2	-	TRBJ1-5	CASSGGFRQPQHF	TGTGCCAGCAGTGGGGGGTTCAGACAGCCCCAGCATTTT
-	TRBV5-1	-	TRBJ1-5	CASSSGAPFVNQPQHF	TGCGCCAGCAGCTCTGGGGCCCCGTTCGTGAATCAGCCCCAGCATTTT
-	TRBV4-1	few	TRBJ2-3	CASSQVTAGVEDTQYF	TGCGCCAGCAGCCAAGTAACAGCAGGGGTGGAAGATACGCAGTATTTT
TRBD2	TRBV14	few	TRBJ2-5	CASSTSGGTYNEQYF	TGTGCCAGCAGCACTAGCGGGGGGACCTACAATGAGCAGTACTTC
TRBD2	TRBV4-1	-	TRBJ2-1	CASSQELAGNEQFF	TGCGCCAGCAGCCAAGAGCTAGCGGGCAATGAGCAGTTCTTC
-	TRBV20-1	few	TRBJ2-5	CSARGHSGGETQYF	TGCAGTGCTAGAGGGCACAGTGGTGGGGAGACCCAGTACTTC
-	TRBV7-3	-	TRBJ2-5	CASSLKGGRWETQYF	TGTGCCAGCAGCTTAAAGGGGGGTCGTTGGGAGACCCAGTACTTC
TRBD1	TRBV29-1	many	TRBJ1-2	CSVEDLTGGSYGYTF	TGCAGCGTTGAAGACCTGACAGGGGGCAGCTATGGCTACACCTTC
-	TRBV29-1	-	TRBJ2-1	CSVEFPRVDSYNEQFF	TGCAGCGTTGAATTCCCGCGGGTCGATTCCTACAATGAGCAGTTCTTC
-	TRBV6-5	-	TRBJ1-2	CASSYSTGVANYGYTF	TGTGCCAGCAGTTACTCCACCGGGGTAGCTAACTATGGCTACACCTTC
TRBD2	TRBV12-3/TRBV12-4	-	TRBJ2-3	CASSSVGGGVTDTQYF	TGTGCCAGCAGTTCCGTCGGCGGGGGAGTCACAGATACGCAGTATTTT
TRBD2	TRBV24-1	-	TRBJ2-1	CATGIAGGDNEQFF	TGTGCCACCGGTATAGCGGGGGGGGACAATGAGCAGTTCTTC
-	TRBV6-6	-	TRBJ2-3	CASSKRRADTQYF	TGTGCCAGCAGCAAAAGACGGGCAGATACGCAGTATTTT
TRBD2	TRBV10-3	few	TRBJ2-1	CAISEWRTRGSSYNEQFF	TGTGCCATCAGTGAATGGAGGACTCGCGGGAGCTCCTACAATGAGCAGTTCTTC
-	TRBV5-1	many	TRBJ2-7	CASSLDLYEQYF	TGTGCCAGCAGCTTAGATCTCTACGAGCAGTACTTC
-	TRBV4-2	-	TRBJ1-1	CASSQDSWGNTEAFF	TGTGCCAGCAGCCAAGATTCCTGGGGGAACACTGAAGCTTTCTTT
-	TRBV20-1	-	TRBJ2-5	CSARPLARETQYF	TGCAGTGCTAGACCACTAGCTCGTGAGACCCAGTACTTC
TRBD1	TRBV4-1	few	TRBJ1-2	CASSQAEGQGNYGYTF	TGCGCCAGCAGCCAAGCGGAGGGACAGGGGAACTATGGCTACACCTTC
TRBD1	TRBV20-1	-	TRBJ1-1	CSALEGARNTEAFF	TGCAGTGCTTTAGAGGGGGCGCGGAACACTGAAGCTTTCTTT
-	TRBV12-3/TRBV12-4	-	TRBJ1-2	CASSFLGGFGYTF	TGTGCCAGCAGTTTCCTGGGGGGGTTCGGCTACACCTTC
-	TRBV3-1	-	TRBJ2-3	CASSQAQWDTQYF	TGTGCCAGCAGCCAAGCTCAATGGGATACGCAGTATTTT
TRBD1	TRBV29-1	-	TRBJ2-3	CSVEETGGTDTQYF	TGCAGCGTTGAGGAGACAGGGGGCACAGATACGCAGTATTTT
-	TRBV20-1	many	TRBJ2-3	CSARRQLNTDTQYF	TGCAGTGCTAGGCGACAGCTAAACACAGATACGCAGTATTTT
-	TRBV5-1	-	TRBJ2-5	CASSLNGLQETQYF	TGCGCCAGCAGCTTGAACGGCTTACAAGAGACCCAGTACTTC
-	TRBV3-1	-	TRBJ2-1	CASSRVGDEQFF	TGTGCCAGCAGCCGGGTGGGTGATGAGCAGTTCTTC
-	TRBV7-9	few	TRBJ1-4	CASSLEGHLGEKLFF	TGTGCCAGCAGCTTAGAGGGACACCTTGGTGAAAAACTGTTTTTT
-	TRBV5-1	few	TRBJ1-4	CASSLNRPIGEKLFF	TGCGCCAGCAGCCTCAACCGGCCGATAGGTGAAAAACTGTTTTTT
-	TRBV20-1	-	TRBJ1-2	CSARVPGSTNYGYTF	TGCAGTGCTAGAGTACCGGGTTCAACTAACTATGGCTACACCTTC
TRBD2	TRBV5-1	-	TRBJ2-1	CASSFGGVGYNEQFF	TGCGCCAGCAGCTTCGGGGGGGTGGGCTACAATGAGCAGTTCTTC
TRBD1	TRBV6-2/TRBV6-3	-	TRBJ1-2	CASTEVFVETGRSGYTF	TGTGCCAGCACCGAGGTATTTGTGGAGACAGGGAGAAGTGGCTACACCTTC
-	TRBV6-5	-	TRBJ2-3	CASTLMGDTQYF	TGTGCCAGCACTTTAATGGGAGATACGCAGTATTTT
-	TRBV20-1	-	TRBJ1-2	CSARAQGWGYGYTF	TGCAGTGCTAGAGCCCAGGGGTGGGGCTATGGCTACACCTTC
-	TRBV20-1	-	TRBJ2-7	CSAERDGSYEQYF	TGCAGTGCCGAAAGGGACGGCTCCTACGAGCAGTACTTC
-	TRBV29-1	many	TRBJ2-4	CSVGRGQGLQYF	TGCAGCGTCGGTCGGGGACAAGGACTTCAGTACTTC
TRBD1	TRBV15	few	TRBJ1-5	CATSNGQGDYSNQPQHF	TGTGCCACCAGCAACGGACAGGGGGATTATAGCAATCAGCCCCAGCATTTT